These 24 T cell receptor beta chains were all obtained from the same sample, sequenced in a study of blood T cells in healthy people across ages. A second roughly 6 to 11 cycle PCR used barcoded and J-beta primers. TCRdb re-analysed the 5' RACE reads in MiXCR, keeping a single row per CDR3 protein. The table includes some 790,000 distinct CDR3 sequences, around 26% detected once. Sequenced material: blood. Every receptor here comes from a woman aged 80 or over in good health.

Concerning this clonotype: Without the conserved terminal phenylalanine or tryptophan, this CDR3 likely stems from a read error. This chain links TRBV12-3 or TRBV12-4 with TRBJ2-5, with D unresolved. The J call is in doubt because the DNA end fits TRBJ2-1 better. This CDR3 contains 12 residues. Here the CDR3 DNA reads TGTGCCAGCAGTTCCTACCAAGAGACCCAGTTCATC. It translates to CASSSYQETQFI.

This clonotype has only a few counts. The rearrangement joins TRBV28 to TRBJ1-1; D unclear. Trimming took off 8 bases at V and 0 bases at J, with 7 bases between the two ends. This CDR3 contains 12 residues. CDR1 and CDR2 (germline): MDHEN, SYDVKM. The CDR3 is CASLNMNTEAFF. In DNA form, the CDR3 reads TGTGCCAGCCTTAACATGAACACTGAAGCTTTCTTT.

This clonotype showed up many times. The chain couples TRBV20-1 to TRBJ1-2; a possible D gene is TRBD1 (5 bases). The CDR3 covers 18 residues. Germline V gives CDR1 DFQATT, CDR2 SNEGSKA (reference sequence). Trimming pared 5 bases from V and 2 bases from J, leaving 27 bases between. CDR3 bases: TGCAGTGCTTATCATTTAGGAGGCGGGACCAGTGAAAACTATGGCTACACCTTC. Translation: CSAYHLGGGTSENYGYTF.

As to this clonotype: Given a much more abundant clone one base away, this may be a read error. The genes are TRBV27 and TRBJ2-3; 7 nucleotides match TRBD1. Germline assignment: CDR1 MNHEY and CDR2 SMNVEV (reference sequence). Trimming removed 7 bases from V and 0 bases from J; junction bases left unmatched: 10. The CDR3 runs to 16 residues. In DNA, the CDR3 is TGTGCCAGCAACTCTAGGGGGCAGATCAGCACAGATACGCAGTATTTT. The encoded protein is CASNSRGQISTDTQYF.

On this clonotype: Given a much more abundant clone one base away, this may be a read error. The chain recombines TRBV20-1 with TRBJ2-1, with D tentatively TRBD2 (5 bases). TRBJ2-7 explains the end of the DNA better; the J call may be wrong. This CDR3 is built from 14 residues. CDR1 and CDR2 from the germline V gene are DFQATT and SNEGSKA (reference sequence). Here the CDR3 reads CSARDWADYNEQYF. CDR3 coding DNA: TGCAGTGCTAGAGATTGGGCAGACTACAATGAGCAGTACTTC.

This clonotype was recorded at least ten times. CDR3 region: CASSPTGQGNQPQHF. Here the CDR3 DNA reads TGTGCCAGCAGTCCGACGGGACAGGGGAATCAGCCCCAGCATTTT. This chain uses TRBV27 with TRBJ1-5; 10 bases line up with TRBD1. CDR3 length: 15 amino acids. The germline gives CDR1 MNHEY, CDR2 SMNVEV (reference sequence). Losses at the gene ends were 5 bases for V and 4 bases for J; bases not matched to a gene: 5.

In this sample, this clonotype turned up many times. The V and J genes are TRBV5-1 and TRBJ2-2; D unclear. The CDR3 totals 14 residues. The germline V gene encodes CDR1 SGHRS and CDR2 YFSETQ. Deletions cut 4 bases from V and 4 bases from J, with 11 bases between. The CDR3 reads CASSLLGPTGELFF. The DNA of the CDR3 is TGCGCCAGCAGCCTTCTGGGCCCCACCGGGGAGCTGTTTTTT.

This rearrangement joins TRBV20-1 to TRBJ2-3; 10 nucleotides agree with TRBD2. The V gene end was trimmed by 2 bases and the J gene end by 9 bases; junction bases not matched to a gene: 8. The length of the CDR3 is 14 residues. Per the germline V gene, CDR1 is DFQATT and CDR2 is SNEGSKA (reference sequence). The CDR3 nucleotides read TGCAGTGCTAGAATCGGGACTAGCGCGGGAACGCAGTATTTT. Translating it yields CSARIGTSAGTQYF.

This clonotype was observed a single time. This rearrangement joins TRBV7-2 to TRBJ1-2; unclear D gene. V was clipped by 1 base and J by 8 bases, with 8 bases between them. The CDR3 consists of 12 residues. Looked up from germline, CDR1 is SGHTA and CDR2 is FQGNSA. CDR3: CASSLEIGGYTF. The CDR3 DNA reads as TGTGCCAGCAGCTTAGAGATAGGCGGCTACACCTTC.

This clonotype has at least ten counts. The chain employs TRBV28 and TRBJ2-6, with D maybe TRBD2 (5 bases). The length of the CDR3 is 16 residues. V lost 5 bases and J 4 bases, leaving 15 bases between the germline ends. Per germline, CDR1 MDHEN and CDR2 SYDVKM. CDR3 DNA: TGTGCCAGCAGTACCCCCTGGAGGTCCGGGGCCAACGTCCTGACTTTC. This encodes CASSTPWRSGANVLTF.

This clonotype was detected many times. The chain joins TRBV7-9 to TRBJ2-7, with 7 bases aligning to TRBD1. This CDR3 comprises 15 residues. Germline V gene lookup returns CDR1 SEHNR and CDR2 FQNEAQ (reference sequence). J gave up 2 bases and V 5 bases, and 9 bases lay outside the gene matches. The CDR3 DNA reads TGTGCCAGCAGCGGCTACCGACAGGGCACCTACGAGCAGTACTTC. It codes for CASSGYRQGTYEQYF.

This clonotype has ten or more counts. In DNA form, the CDR3 reads TGTGCCAGCAGCTTGGCCCTTACACTGTCGTTCTCCTACGAGCAGTACTTC. It specifies CASSLALTLSFSYEQYF. The chain employs TRBV5-5 and TRBJ2-7; D ambiguous. The CDR3 has 17 residues. The V and J ends lost 0 bases and 0 bases respectively, with 16 bases between them. CDR1 is SGHKS, CDR2 YYEKEE, per germline (reference sequence).

This clonotype has ten or more counts. The J gene is TRBJ1-5, the V gene TRBV20-1, with a tentative D call TRBD1 (5 bases). The V and J ends lost 0 bases and 2 bases respectively, with 20 bases between them. CDR1 is DFQATT and CDR2 is SNEGSKA in the germline V gene (reference sequence). The CDR3 length is 18 residues. This CDR3 is CSARDRRGWTKGNQPQHF. For the CDR3, the DNA is TGCAGTGCTAGAGATCGGAGGGGATGGACAAAGGGCAATCAGCCCCAGCATTTT.

The J gene is TRBJ2-7, the V gene TRBV5-1, with a possible D match to TRBD2 (5 bases). Per the germline V gene, CDR1 is SGHRS and CDR2 is YFSETQ. The CDR3 is made up of 15 amino acids. Trimming removed 0 bases from V and 0 bases from J, with 10 bases in between. The CDR3 is CASSLEGDLSYEQYF. As DNA, the CDR3 is TGCGCCAGCAGCTTGGAGGGAGACCTCTCCTACGAGCAGTACTTC.

On this clonotype: This may stem from a read error, because a much larger clone lies one nucleotide away. The chain is built from TRBV9 and TRBJ2-1, with 11 positions matching TRBD2. Germline values: CDR1 SGDLS, CDR2 YYNGEE. This CDR3 spans 16 amino acids. This chain's CDR3 is CASSVVLAGAYNGQFF. CDR3 nucleotide sequence: TGTGCCAGCAGCGTAGTACTAGCGGGGGCCTACAATGGGCAGTTCTTC.

A few counts support this clonotype. Sequence at one end of the junction differs from germline and may be a read error. The chain recombines TRBV7-2 with TRBJ1-2; 7 bases fit TRBD1. This CDR3 has 14 amino acids. Germline CDR1 SGHTA, CDR2 FQGNSA. CDR3 amino acids: CASSSRTGFYGCTF. The CDR3 DNA sequence: TGTGCCAGCAGCTCTCGGACAGGTTTCTATGGCTGCACCTTC.

The sample holds many counts of this clonotype. V and J are TRBV29-1 and TRBJ2-4; 10 positions match TRBD1. V gave up 4 bases and J gave up 7 bases; unmatched junction bases: 7. Germline V gene lookup returns CDR1 SQVTM and CDR2 ANQGSEA. This CDR3 is built from 14 residues. CDR3 in amino acids: CSVGTGGGRNIQYF. CDR3 DNA: TGCAGCGTTGGGACAGGGGGTGGAAGGAACATTCAGTACTTC.

The chain couples TRBV7-2 to TRBJ2-2, with 10 nucleotides matching TRBD2. Germline assignment: CDR1 SGHTA and CDR2 FQGNSA. With 6 bases clipped from V and 2 bases from J, the junction kept 9 bases outside the gene matches. The CDR3 covers 17 residues. The CDR3 DNA is TGTGCCAGCAGTAAACCAGCGGGGGGGTTAAACACCGGGGAGCTGTTTTTT. This gives the protein CASSKPAGGLNTGELFF. Full variable domain (rest looked up from reference TRBV7-2 and TRBJ2-2): GAGVSQSPSNKVTEKGKDVELRCDPISGHTALYWYRQSLGQGLEFLIYFQGNSAPDKSGLPSDRFSAERTGGSVSTLTIQRTQQEDSAVYLCASSKPAGGLNTGELFFGEGSRLTVL.

Remarks on this clonotype: Since a much larger clone is just one base distant, this may be a read error. The chain combines TRBV7-2 with TRBJ2-5, with D perhaps TRBD1 or TRBD2 (6 bases each). Germline loops: CDR1 SGHTA, CDR2 FQGNSA. The germline V and J ends were trimmed by 5 bases and 3 bases, with 10 bases remaining between them. The CDR3 is 13 residues long. The CDR3 nucleotides read TGTGCCAGCAGCAGGGGGGCCAAAGAGACCCAGTACTTC. This gives the protein CASSRGAKETQYF.

This clonotype was seen at least ten times. This chain uses TRBV7-6 with TRBJ2-7; TRBD1 matches at 8 bases. From germline, CDR1 is SGHVS and CDR2 FNYEAQ. CDR3 length: 16 residues. V gave up 1 base and J gave up 3 bases; unmatched junction bases: 8. CDR3 region: CASSLGGPGQVYEQYF. The CDR3, as DNA: TGTGCCAGCAGCTTAGGGGGGCCGGGACAGGTCTACGAGCAGTACTTC.

Ten or more counts support this clonotype. This chain links TRBV5-1 with TRBJ2-3, with 14 bases identical to TRBD2. The CDR3 runs 16 residues. Germline trimming cut 4 bases from V and 4 bases from J; bases unmatched to any gene: 5. Per germline, CDR1 SGHRS and CDR2 YFSETQ. CDR3 region: CASSVTSGGAADTQYF. CDR3 DNA: TGCGCCAGCAGCGTGACTAGCGGGGGGGCCGCAGATACGCAGTATTTT.

The V call is TRBV12-3 or TRBV12-4, the J call TRBJ2-4; tentatively, D is TRBD1 (5 bases). The assigned J gene may be wrong: the sequence end matches TRBJ2-7 better. The CDR3 spans 13 residues. Written as DNA, the CDR3 is TGTGCCAGCACAAACAGGCCGGAGTACGAGCAGTACTTC. It codes for CASTNRPEYEQYF.

The chain combines TRBV28 with TRBJ2-5; D is perhaps TRBD1 (5 bases). V was clipped by 6 bases and J by 5 bases, with 19 bases between them. The CDR3 has 15 amino acids. Per the germline V gene, CDR1 is MDHEN and CDR2 is SYDVKM. CDR3 coding DNA: TGTGCCAGCAGACGTCGACAGCTTCCAAGGGAGACCCAGTACTTC. Its protein product is CASRRRQLPRETQYF.

This clonotype occurred a few times. The rearrangement links TRBV7-2 to TRBJ1-1, with D tentatively TRBD1 (6 bases). The CDR3 totals 14 residues. V gave up 5 bases and J gave up 8 bases, with 18 bases separating them. Looked up from germline, CDR1 is SGHTA and CDR2 is FQGNSA. CDR3 nucleotide sequence: TGTGCCAGCAGCCTGGGGGCCGGGAACCGGGAAGCTTTCTTT. This codes for CASSLGAGNREAFF. Variable domain in full (rest from reference TRBV7-2 and TRBJ1-1): GAGVSQSPSNKVTEKGKDVELRCDPISGHTALYWYRQSLGQGLEFLIYFQGNSAPDKSGLPSDRFSAERTGGSVSTLTIQRTQQEDSAVYLCASSLGAGNREAFFGQGTRLTVV.